This entry lists 11 T cell receptor beta chains sequenced from one sample in a study of blood T cells in healthy people across ages. The second PCR ran about 6 to 12 cycles with a sample-barcoded 5' primer and J-beta primers. TCRdb re-analysed the 5' RACE reads in MiXCR, keeping a single row per CDR3 protein. Found here are about 720,000 distinct CDR3 sequences, about 25% of them singletons; the top ten hold around 3.6%. Another study also made use of these data, one on T cells of mothers and their children.

The specimen was blood. The receptors come from a boy aged 5 to 17 in good health.

The CDR3 loop is CASSPGTKPTDTQYF. As DNA, the CDR3 is TGCGCCAGCAGCCCGGGGACAAAGCCCACAGATACGCAGTATTTT. The chain has TRBV4-3 and TRBJ2-3, with D perhaps TRBD1 (6 bases). The length of the CDR3 is 15 residues. V gave up 4 bases and J gave up 2 bases, with 13 bases separating them. Germline V gives CDR1 LGHNA, CDR2 YSLEER.

The rearrangement joins TRBV7-2 to TRBJ2-5; possible D gene TRBD1, 6 bases. Near its end, the DNA agrees better with TRBJ2-1, so the J call may be wrong. The CDR3 consists of 13 residues. Germline loops: CDR1 SGHTA, CDR2 FQGNSA. The CDR3 spells CASSSQGLSEQFF. The CDR3 DNA sequence: TGTGCCAGCAGCTCACAGGGTTTAAGTGAGCAGTTCTTC.

The chain links TRBV28 to TRBJ2-7, with a weak D call TRBD1 (6 bases). CDR1 and CDR2 (germline): MDHEN, SYDVKM. This CDR3 spans 14 amino acids. Trimming removed 6 bases at V and 2 bases at J, with 14 bases between. This CDR3 is CASRTPGQTYEQYF. CDR3 DNA: TGTGCCAGCAGGACTCCGGGACAAACCTACGAGCAGTACTTC.

This clonotype has more than one count but fewer than ten. This chain uses TRBV5-5 with TRBJ2-7, with D possibly being TRBD2 (6 bases). In germline, CDR1 is SGHKS, CDR2 YYEKEE (reference sequence). CDR3 length equals 17 residues. Trimming stripped 0 bases from V and 3 bases from J, with 19 bases between. In nucleotides, the CDR3 is TGTGCCAGCAGCTTGGGGGCAGTCGGGGGACTGTACTACGAGCAGTACTTC. Translating gives CASSLGAVGGLYYEQYF. Using reference TRBV5-5 and TRBJ2-7 for the parts outside the CDR3, the full variable domain is DAGVTQSPTHLIKTRGQQVTLRCSPISGHKSVSWYQQVLGQGPQFIFQYYEKEERGRGNFPDRFSARQFPNYSSELNVNALLLGDSALYLCASSLGAVGGLYYEQYFGPGTRLTVT.

The gene calls are TRBV20-1 and TRBJ2-2, with a tentative D call TRBD1 (7 bases). Germline loops: CDR1 DFQATT, CDR2 SNEGSKA (reference sequence). CDR3 size: 14 residues. The V gene lost 6 bases and the J gene lost 5 bases, with 16 bases spanning the gap. CDR3 in amino acids: CSAPATGRTGELFF. CDR3 nucleotides: TGCAGTGCCCCGGCGACAGGGAGGACCGGGGAGCTGTTTTTT.

This clonotype has only one observation. V is TRBV20-1 and J is TRBJ2-1, with D possibly being TRBD1 (7 bases). The DNA end lines up better with TRBJ2-5; the J call may be wrong. Looked up from germline, CDR1 is DFQATT and CDR2 is SNEGSKA (reference sequence). The CDR3 runs to 14 residues. The DNA of the CDR3 is TGCAGTGCGACTAGGACAGGCGGGTGGGAGACCCAGTACTTC. Translating gives CSATRTGGWETQYF.

V and J are TRBV11-2 and TRBJ2-5, with 14 bases that match TRBD2. Germline CDR1 reads SGHAT; CDR2 reads FQNNGV. Losses at the gene ends were 6 bases for V and 4 bases for J; bases not matched to a gene: 10. CDR3 length equals 17 residues. The CDR3 sequence: CASRPSGTSGSGETQYF. Written as DNA, the CDR3 is TGTGCCAGCAGACCTTCCGGGACTAGCGGGAGCGGAGAGACCCAGTACTTC.

The chain employs TRBV12-3 or TRBV12-4 and TRBJ2-3; 7 nucleotides agree with TRBD2. V gave up 10 bases and J gave up 1 base; unmatched junction bases: 11. The CDR3 loop spans 15 amino acids. CDR3 loop: CATLKAGVGTDTQYF. The CDR3 DNA sequence: TGTGCCACCTTAAAGGCGGGAGTGGGCACAGATACGCAGTATTTT.

The chain recombines TRBV2 with TRBJ2-7; D uncertain. Germline V gene data show CDR1 as SNHLY and CDR2 as FYNNEI. The CDR3 consists of 14 residues. The V end was cut by 6 bases, the J end by 3 bases, with 15 bases between. Here the CDR3 DNA reads TGTGCCAGCAGCGGACCAGCAGACTTCTACGAGCAGTACTTC. This translates into CASSGPADFYEQYF.

The V gene is TRBV28, the J gene TRBJ2-7, with D uncertain. Trimming took 4 bases from V and 0 from J, leaving 19 bases between them. Germline loops: CDR1 MDHEN, CDR2 SYDVKM. The CDR3 is 17 amino acids. This CDR3 is CASSSEFVGRSSYEQYF. CDR3 in DNA: TGTGCCAGCAGTTCGGAGTTTGTCGGCCGCAGCTCCTACGAGCAGTACTTC.

The chain combines TRBV6-6 with TRBJ1-6, with a tentative D call TRBD1 (6 bases). The length of the CDR3 is 15 residues. V lost 6 bases and J 10 bases, leaving 19 bases between the germline ends. Germline values: CDR1 MNHNY, CDR2 SVGAGI (reference sequence). CDR3 region: CASSPRPAGESPLHF. For the CDR3, the DNA is TGTGCCAGCAGCCCGAGGCCCGCAGGGGAATCACCCCTCCACTTT.